These 19 T cell receptor beta chains share one sample of origin, sequenced in a study of blood T cell repertoires in COVID-19. Libraries were prepared by immunoSEQ multiplex PCR; TCRdb keeps only in-frame clonotypes and omits some of them. The sample consists of about 200,000 clones, approximately 86% of them appearing once. Sequencing input: PBMCs or T cells enriched from blood (not recorded which). The receptors come from a woman aged 25 to 39 who had been exposed to COVID-19.

The genes are TRBV5-1 and TRBJ1-3; D gene unclear. V dropped 1 base and J dropped 2 bases, with 10 bases sitting between them. In germline, CDR1 is SGHRS, CDR2 YFSETQ. The CDR3 totals 15 residues. CDR3 region: CASSLTVVPGNTIYF. The CDR3 DNA reads TGCGCCAGCAGCTTGACGGTAGTCCCTGGAAACACCATATATTTT.

The chain recombines TRBV5-8 with TRBJ1-6, with D perhaps matching TRBD1 (5 bases). The CDR3 runs to 14 residues. V lost 4 bases and J lost 6, with 11 bases in between. Germline V gene sequence: CDR1 SGHTS, CDR2 YDEGEE. The DNA for the CDR3 is TGTGCCAGCAGCCCGGGACTGTCTAATTCACCCCTCCACTTT. Its protein is CASSPGLSNSPLHF.

This rearrangement joins TRBV5-1 to TRBJ2-7; no reliable D call. Germline V CDR1 and CDR2: SGHRS, YFSETQ. Between the trimmed V and J ends, which lost 0 bases and 2 bases, there was a span of 9 bases. CDR3 length: 14 residues. The CDR3 region has the DNA TGCGCCAGCAGCTTGGGCATCGACACCTACGAGCAGTACTTC. It is translated as CASSLGIDTYEQYF.

This chain links TRBV12-5 with TRBJ1-2; perhaps TRBD1 as D (6 bases). The germline V and J ends were trimmed by 0 bases and 4 bases, with 18 bases remaining between them. This CDR3 contains 17 residues. The germline gives CDR1 LGHNT, CDR2 FRNRAP. The CDR3, as DNA: TGTGCTAGTGGTTTGGTACTCGTTCCAGGGGTGGCCTATGGCTACACCTTC. This sequence encodes CASGLVLVPGVAYGYTF.

V usage is TRBV11-3 and J usage is TRBJ2-7, with 10 bases identical to TRBD2. Losses at the gene ends were 5 bases for V and 7 bases for J; bases not matched to a gene: 14. This CDR3 has 16 residues. Germline V gives CDR1 SGHNT, CDR2 YENEEA. The CDR3 nucleotides read TGTGCCAGCAGCCCCGGTACGAGCGGGGGGGCCAGGGAGCAGTACTTC. Protein: CASSPGTSGGAREQYF.

The chain employs TRBV6-2 or TRBV6-3 and TRBJ1-1, with D possibly matching TRBD1 (6 bases). CDR1 and CDR2 (germline): MNHEY, SVGEGT. The CDR3 has 15 residues. The V and J ends lost 2 bases and 1 base respectively, with 11 bases between them. CDR3 protein: CASSYRGTWNTEAFF. In DNA, the CDR3 is TGTGCCAGCAGTTACAGGGGGACGTGGAACACTGAAGCTTTCTTT.

The chain carries TRBV29-1 and TRBJ1-1; D not resolved. Looked up from germline, CDR1 is SQVTM and CDR2 is ANQGSEA. Trimming cost V 1 base and J 1 base, with 4 bases left between them. The CDR3 consists of 12 residues. The CDR3 here is CSVEGENTEAFF. The CDR3 nucleotides read TGCAGCGTTGAAGGAGAGAACACTGAAGCTTTCTTT.

The rearrangement uses TRBV19 and TRBJ1-5; D not certain. V was trimmed by 0 bases and J by 0 bases, leaving 30 bases between them. Germline CDR1 and CDR2: LNHDA and SQIVND (reference sequence). The CDR3 totals 23 residues. DNA for the CDR3: TGTGCCAGTAGTATAGATCCGTCTTGGGAGGGCACCGTGACCTTGTATAGCAATCAGCCCCAGCATTTT. Protein: CASSIDPSWEGTVTLYSNQPQHF.

The V and J genes are TRBV30 and TRBJ1-6, with 10 nucleotides matching TRBD1. Germline loops: CDR1 GTSNPN, CDR2 SVGIG (reference sequence). The CDR3 consists of 14 residues. The junction had 1 base not matched to a gene; V was cut back by 8 bases and J by 0 bases. The CDR3 protein is CARTGGSYNSPLHF. DNA for the CDR3: TGTGCCCGGACAGGGGGCTCCTATAATTCACCCCTCCACTTT.

V usage is TRBV4-1 and J usage is TRBJ2-7; TRBD2 aligns across 9 bases. Germline CDR1 MGHRA, CDR2 YSYEKL. J was trimmed by 0 bases and V by 0 bases; bases with no gene match: 3. This CDR3 contains 16 residues. The CDR3 spells CASSQDSGGFSYEQYF. The CDR3 DNA sequence: TGCGCCAGCAGCCAAGATAGCGGGGGCTTCTCCTACGAGCAGTACTTC.

V is TRBV14 and J is TRBJ1-1, with TRBD1 matching over 8 bases. CDR3 length equals 14 residues. J gave up 5 bases and V 4 bases, and 6 bases lay outside the gene matches. CDR1 and CDR2 from the germline V gene are SGHDN and FVKESK. CDR3 protein: CASSPRQGRTEAFF. For the CDR3, the DNA is TGTGCCAGCAGCCCCCGACAGGGGAGGACTGAAGCTTTCTTT.

V is TRBV5-1 and J is TRBJ1-2, with D unclear. Per the germline V gene, CDR1 is SGHRS and CDR2 is YFSETQ. V lost 1 base, J lost 3 bases, and 13 bases lay in between. This CDR3 is 15 amino acids long. This CDR3 is CASSLTPGSDYGYTF. The CDR3 DNA reads as TGCGCCAGCAGCTTGACACCCGGGTCGGACTATGGCTACACCTTC.

J is TRBJ1-4 and V is TRBV6-2 or TRBV6-3, with TRBD1 matching over 10 bases. This CDR3 is 16 amino acids long. Germline V gene data show CDR1 as MNHEY and CDR2 as SVGEGT. V dropped 5 bases and J dropped 5; count of bases not matched to a gene: 8. The CDR3 sequence is CASSPGTGAQNEKLFF. CDR3 nucleotide sequence: TGTGCCAGCAGTCCCGGGACAGGGGCGCAAAATGAAAAACTGTTTTTT.

This rearrangement joins TRBV18 to TRBJ2-3; 15 bases match TRBD2. This CDR3 is 17 amino acids long. Germline CDR1 and CDR2: KGHSH and LQKENI. V shed 3 bases, J shed 3 bases, and the junction held 4 bases outside the gene matches. DNA for the CDR3: TGTGCCAGCTCACCCGGACTAGCGGGGGGGCGGACAGATACGCAGTATTTT. Translated, it gives CASSPGLAGGRTDTQYF.

The V and J genes are TRBV6-1 and TRBJ1-1; D may be TRBD1 (5 bases). CDR3 length: 15 residues. The V and J ends lost 5 bases and 0 bases respectively, with 13 bases between them. Germline V lookup: CDR1 MNHNS, CDR2 SASEGT. As DNA, the CDR3 is TGTGCCAGCAGTCTCGGGGGGGAATTGAACACTGAAGCTTTCTTT. Its protein is CASSLGGELNTEAFF.

The rearrangement uses TRBV29-1 and TRBJ1-2, with a possible D match to TRBD1 (6 bases). Deletions cut 7 bases from V and 3 bases from J, with 12 bases between. This CDR3 region has 12 residues. The germline V gene encodes CDR1 SQVTM and CDR2 ANQGSEA. DNA for the CDR3: TGCAGCGCCATCAGGGGAGACTATGGCTACACCTTC. Protein sequence: CSAIRGDYGYTF.

V is TRBV5-1 and J is TRBJ1-5; the match to TRBD1 covers 7 bases. Germline V gene data show CDR1 as SGHRS and CDR2 as YFSETQ. The V gene end was trimmed by 1 base and the J gene end by 4 bases; junction bases not matched to a gene: 2. The CDR3 length is 14 residues. CDR3 sequence: CASSLWDRNQPQHF. The CDR3 DNA reads as TGCGCCAGCAGCTTGTGGGACAGAAATCAGCCCCAGCATTTT. Complete variable domain (other parts from reference TRBV5-1 and TRBJ1-5): KAGVTQTPRYLIKTRGQQVTLSCSPISGHRSVSWYQQTPGQGLQFLFEYFSETQRNKGNFPGRFSGRQFSNSRSEMNVSTLELGDSALYLCASSLWDRNQPQHFGDGTRLSIL.

The CDR3 sequence is CASSPEVTDTQYF. The CDR3 DNA is TGTGCCAGCAGCCCCGAGGTCACAGATACGCAGTATTTT. V gene TRBV5-4 combines with J gene TRBJ2-3; D is undetermined. There are 13 residues in the CDR3. From germline, CDR1 is SGHNT and CDR2 YYREEE (reference sequence). The V end was cut by 4 bases, the J end by 2 bases, with 8 bases between. Based on the CDR3 plus reference TRBV5-4 and TRBJ2-3, the full variable domain is ETGVTQSPTHLIKTRGQQVTLRCSSQSGHNTVSWYQQALGQGPQFIFQYYREEENGRGNFPPRFSGLQFPNYSSELNVNALELDDSALYLCASSPEVTDTQYFGPGTRLTVL.

V usage is TRBV5-1 and J usage is TRBJ1-4, with D maybe TRBD1 (6 bases). Germline CDR1 is SGHRS and CDR2 is YFSETQ. The CDR3 is 15 residues long. Trimming left V 1 base short and J 12 bases short, with 19 bases between. The CDR3 nucleotides read TGCGCCAGCAGCTTGTTCGATGGGGCAGGGGCTCAACTGTTTTTT. Translating it yields CASSLFDGAGAQLFF.